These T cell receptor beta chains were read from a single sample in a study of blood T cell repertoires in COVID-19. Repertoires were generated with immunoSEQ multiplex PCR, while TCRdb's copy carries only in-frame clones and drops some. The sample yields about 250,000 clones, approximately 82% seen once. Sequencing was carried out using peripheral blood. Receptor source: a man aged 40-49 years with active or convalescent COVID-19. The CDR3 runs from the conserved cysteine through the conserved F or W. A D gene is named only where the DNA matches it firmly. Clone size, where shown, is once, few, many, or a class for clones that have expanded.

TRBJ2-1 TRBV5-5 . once CASSLVEGTFGEQFF TGTGCCAGCAGCTTGGTGGAAGGGACTTTCGGGGAGCAGTTCTTC
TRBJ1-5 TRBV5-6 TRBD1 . CASSTGQGGENQPQHF TGTGCCAGCAGCACAGGACAGGGGGGTGAGAATCAGCCCCAGCATTTT
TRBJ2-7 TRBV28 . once CASSLPTGYEQYF TGTGCCAGCAGCTTACCTACAGGTTACGAGCAGTACTTC
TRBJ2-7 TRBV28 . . CASGSIGEQYF TGTGCCAGCGGGAGTATAGGCGAGCAGTACTTC
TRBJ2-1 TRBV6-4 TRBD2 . CASSPGTSVYNEQFF TGTGCCAGCAGTCCCGGGACTAGCGTTTACAATGAGCAGTTCTTC
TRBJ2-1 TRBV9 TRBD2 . CASTSGRGNEQFF TGTGCCAGCACAAGCGGGAGGGGTAATGAGCAGTTCTTC
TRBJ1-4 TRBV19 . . CASSIGQSFNEKLFF TGTGCCAGTAGTATAGGGCAGTCCTTTAATGAAAAACTGTTTTTT
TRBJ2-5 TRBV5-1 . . CASSLDRLGQLADF TGCGCCAGCAGCTTAGACCGCCTCGGACAGCTCGCGGACTTC
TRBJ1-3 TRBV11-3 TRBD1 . CASSSHRDSRNTIYF TGTGCCAGCAGCTCGCACCGGGACAGCCGAAACACCATATATTTT
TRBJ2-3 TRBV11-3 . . CASSLWRGTDTQYF TGTGCCAGCAGCCTATGGCGGGGTACAGATACGCAGTATTTT
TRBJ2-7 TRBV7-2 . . CASSLMTAVSYEQYF TGTGCCAGCAGCTTGATGACAGCTGTGTCCTACGAGCAGTACTTC
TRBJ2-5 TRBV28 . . CASSPKGGNQETQYF TGTGCCAGCAGTCCAAAAGGCGGGAATCAAGAGACCCAGTACTTC
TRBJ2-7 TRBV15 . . CATSRDRGSSEQYF TGTGCCACCAGCAGAGATAGGGGTAGTTCCGAGCAGTACTTC
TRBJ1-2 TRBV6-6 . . CASTRGGDSYGYTF TGTGCCAGCACCCGGGGGGGGGATAGCTATGGCTACACCTTC
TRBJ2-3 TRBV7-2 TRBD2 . CASSSTVRRGSSTDTQYF TGTGCCAGCAGCTCCACAGTGAGGCGGGGGTCTAGCACAGATACGCAGTATTTT
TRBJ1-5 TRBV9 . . CASSVGGTGDQPQHF TGTGCCAGCAGCGTAGGGGGAACGGGGGACCAGCCCCAGCATTTT
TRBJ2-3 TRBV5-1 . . CASRKGYTDTQYF TGCGCCAGCAGGAAGGGGTACACAGATACGCAGTATTTT
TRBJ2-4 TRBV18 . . CASSPPGQNIQYF TGTGCCAGCTCACCACCGGGGCAAAACATTCAGTACTTC
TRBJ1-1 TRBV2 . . CATAGTRNTEAFF TGTGCCACTGCAGGGACTAGAAACACTGAAGCTTTCTTT
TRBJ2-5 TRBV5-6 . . CASSLGHLQETQYF TGTGCCAGCAGCTTAGGACATCTCCAAGAGACCCAGTACTTC